Sequencing of this T cell receptor beta chain was carried out in a study of blood T cell repertoires in COVID-19. About the study: The cDNA or gDNA used as material had been derived from T cells, B-cell-depleted T cells, or PBMCs.

Germline V lookup: CDR1 LNHDA, CDR2 SQIVND (reference sequence). The J segment lost 0 bases and the V segment lost 1 base, leaving 9 bases of the junction unmatched. The CDR3 contains 18 residues. Methods used by the authors: Estimation of nucleated cell counts was performed using reference gene primer amplification. Assay: immunoSEQ multiplex PCR; the TCRdb copy retains only in-frame clones and omits some. V, J and clone size were drawn from that table, and D and trimming were deduced from the DNA. Of under 250,000 clones listed, about 85% were seen once; the top ten hold 2.9%. Sample: peripheral blood. The clonotype originates from a man aged 50-59 years who had recovered from COVID-19. This chain links TRBV19 with TRBJ2-4; 7 positions match TRBD2. CDR3 coding DNA: TGTGCCAGTAGTATAGGTGCTAGCGGAACTCTAGCCAAAAACATTCAGTACTTC. This gives the protein CASSIGASGTLAKNIQYF.